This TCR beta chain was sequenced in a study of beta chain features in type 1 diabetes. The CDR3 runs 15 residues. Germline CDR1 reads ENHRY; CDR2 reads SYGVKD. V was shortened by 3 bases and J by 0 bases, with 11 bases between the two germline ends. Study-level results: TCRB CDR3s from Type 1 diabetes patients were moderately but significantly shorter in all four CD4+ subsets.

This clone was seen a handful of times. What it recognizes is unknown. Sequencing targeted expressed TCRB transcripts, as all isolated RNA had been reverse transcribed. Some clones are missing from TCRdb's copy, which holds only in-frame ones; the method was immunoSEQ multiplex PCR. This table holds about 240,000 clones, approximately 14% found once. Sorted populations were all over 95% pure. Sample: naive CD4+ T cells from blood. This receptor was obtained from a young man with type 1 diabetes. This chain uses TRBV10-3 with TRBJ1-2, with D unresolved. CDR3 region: CAISDQTSTNYGYTF. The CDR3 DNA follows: TGTGCCATCAGTGACCAGACATCCACTAACTATGGCTACACCTTC.